This T cell receptor (beta chain) was identified during a study of identical twins. Overall study results and limits: Invariant cells of the MAIT and iNKT types might have partly distorted the zero-insertion analyses. For out-of-frame alpha sequences shared by twins, low generation probability was in excess. Insertions were reduced in abundant cord blood beta clonotypes but not in memory repertoires.

V lost 7 bases and J lost 4, with 17 bases in between. The CDR3 has 13 amino acids. CDR1 and CDR2 (germline): SQVTM, ANQGSEA. As regards this clonotype: Its antigen is as yet unknown.

TCRdb reprocessed the 5' RACE reads via MiXCR and lists one record per CDR3 protein. The data contain a few hundred thousand distinct CDR3 sequences, about 12% of them singletons. Only healthy Caucasians were enrolled as donors. These sequences were also reported in another study, on yellow fever vaccine responses in identical twins.

The TCR sequence derives from a woman under 30 in good health. The chain is built from TRBV29-1 and TRBJ2-7; D might be TRBD1 (6 bases). Specimen: CD8+ T cells sorted from blood. The CDR3 nucleotides read TGCAGCGCCTCCCGGGACACCATATACGAGCAGTACTTC. It is translated as CSASRDTIYEQYF.